There are many counts of the clone carrying this T cell receptor (beta chain). The antigen remains unidentified. The entry originates in a study of T-cell reconstitution after alpha-beta-depleted transplantation in children. Notes on the study in general: From newly produced T cells came most of the T-cell counts and diversity one year after transplant. Day-60 TCRbeta diversity that was high in some patients was derived from surviving recipient T cells and thymic progenitors. Several hundred graft clones that had expanded were reportedly the source of alpha-beta T cells about two months after transplant.

Germline CDR1 and CDR2: SGDLS and YYNGEE. The CDR3 is made up of 13 amino acids. V dropped 2 bases and J dropped 3 bases, with 8 bases sitting between them. Preparing the TCRbeta library involved the use of unique molecular identifiers. TCRdb re-called the PCR reads with MiXCR, one entry per CDR3 protein. The table lists 450,000 to 600,000 distinct CDR3 sequences, 10% to 15% of them singletons. The source is a male patient aged 10 to 17 who had a stem cell transplant for acute myeloid leukemia, so the T cells may come from the graft donor. Sequences were derived from PBMCs, mostly from graft donor cells, sampled 360 days after TCRalphabeta/CD19-depleted stem cell transplant. The chain couples TRBV9 to TRBJ1-1; the D is unclear. This CDR3 is CASSVGSYTEAFF. Here the CDR3 DNA reads TGTGCCAGCAGCGTTGGATCCTACACTGAAGCTTTCTTT.